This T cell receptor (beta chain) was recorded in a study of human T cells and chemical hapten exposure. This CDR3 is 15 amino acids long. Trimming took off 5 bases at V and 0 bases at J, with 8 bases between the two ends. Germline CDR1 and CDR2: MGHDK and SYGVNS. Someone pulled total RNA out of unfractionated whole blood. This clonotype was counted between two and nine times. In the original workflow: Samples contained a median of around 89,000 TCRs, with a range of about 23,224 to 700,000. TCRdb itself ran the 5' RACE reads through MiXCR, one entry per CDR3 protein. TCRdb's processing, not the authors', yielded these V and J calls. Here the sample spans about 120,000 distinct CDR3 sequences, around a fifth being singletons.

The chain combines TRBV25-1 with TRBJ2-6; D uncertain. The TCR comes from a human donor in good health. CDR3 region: CASSPFGSGANVLTF. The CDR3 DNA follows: TGTGCCAGCAGTCCATTCGGCTCTGGGGCCAACGTCCTGACTTTC.